The 29 T cell receptor beta chains in this list originate from one sample, sequenced in a study of blood T cell repertoires in COVID-19. Profiled with immunoSEQ multiplex PCR; TCRdb holds only in-frame clones, not every one. Here the sample spans tens of thousands of clones, 75% to 85% being singletons. Sequenced input: peripheral blood. These receptors were collected from a man aged 50-60 years with COVID-19, enrolled during active disease.

The rearrangement links TRBV15 to TRBJ2-1; the D gene is possibly TRBD2 (5 bases). Germline V lookup: CDR1 LNHNV, CDR2 YYDKDF (reference sequence). This CDR3 spans 14 amino acids. V was shortened by 5 bases and J by 2 bases, with 10 bases between the two germline ends. CDR3 region: CATSGGRAYNEQFF. CDR3 sequence (DNA): TGTGCCACCAGCGGAGGACGGGCCTACAATGAGCAGTTCTTC.

The chain couples TRBV7-3 to TRBJ2-1; D might be TRBD2 (6 bases). CDR1 is SGHTA, CDR2 FQGTGA, per germline. This CDR3 region has 15 residues. The germline V and J ends were trimmed by 4 bases and 6 bases, with 16 bases remaining between them. CDR3 nucleotide sequence: TGTGCCAGCAGCTCACTAGCCCTTTCCCTCAATGAGCAGTTCTTC. Translated: CASSSLALSLNEQFF.

This rearrangement joins TRBV5-8 to TRBJ2-1, with 8 bases identical to TRBD2. The CDR3 extends over 15 amino acids. Germline loops: CDR1 SGHTS, CDR2 YDEGEE. Germline trimming cut 7 bases from V and 8 bases from J; bases unmatched to any gene: 14. The CDR3 DNA follows: TGTGCCAGCCTTTCGTCACTAGCGGCAACCCATGAGCAGTTCTTC. It encodes CASLSSLAATHEQFF.

V gene TRBV30 combines with J gene TRBJ2-1; 9 bases are shared with TRBD2. Unmatched junction bases numbered 8, after V lost 5 bases and J lost 6 bases. Germline assignment: CDR1 GTSNPN and CDR2 SVGIG (reference sequence). The CDR3 runs 14 residues. CDR3 sequence: CAWGGGGRGNEQFF. The CDR3 DNA reads TGTGCCTGGGGGGGCGGCGGGAGGGGCAATGAGCAGTTCTTC. Full variable domain (missing parts from reference TRBV30 and TRBJ2-1): SQTIHQWPATLVQPVGSPLSLECTVEGTSNPNLYWYRQAAGRGLQLLFYSVGIGQISSEVPQNLSASRPQDRQFILSSKKLLLSDSGFYLCAWGGGGRGNEQFFGPGTRLTVL.

The chain employs TRBV28 and TRBJ2-2, with 12 positions matching TRBD1. V dropped 8 bases and J dropped 4; count of bases not matched to a gene: 5. Germline loops: CDR1 MDHEN, CDR2 SYDVKM. This CDR3 is 15 amino acids long. The CDR3 loop is CASGTGGLGTGELFF. DNA of the CDR3: TGTGCCAGCGGGACAGGGGGCTTGGGCACCGGGGAGCTGTTTTTT. Variable domain in full (rest from reference TRBV28 and TRBJ2-2): DVKVTQSSRYLVKRTGEKVFLECVQDMDHENMFWYRQDPGLGLRLIYFSYDVKMKEKGDIPEGYSVSREKKERFSLILESASTNQTSMYLCASGTGGLGTGELFFGEGSRLTVL.

V is TRBV10-3 and J is TRBJ1-1; D is possibly TRBD1 (6 bases). There are 14 residues in the CDR3. V was shortened by 7 bases and J by 2 bases, with 14 bases between the two germline ends. CDR1 and CDR2 from the germline V gene are ENHRY and SYGVKD. CDR3 region: CAINKGGDNTEAFF. Here the CDR3 DNA reads TGTGCCATCAATAAAGGGGGAGATAACACTGAAGCTTTCTTT.

The chain links TRBV24-1 to TRBJ1-1; no reliable D call. Deletions cut 5 bases from V and 1 base from J, with 7 bases between. CDR3 size: 13 residues. Germline V gives CDR1 KGHDR, CDR2 SFDVKD. Here the CDR3 reads CATSVSSNTEAFF. The CDR3 coding sequence is TGTGCCACCAGTGTGTCGTCGAACACTGAAGCTTTCTTT.

This clone was seen just once. The V and J genes are TRBV19 and TRBJ1-5; D ambiguous. Trimming stripped 6 bases from V and 1 base from J, with 10 bases between. This CDR3 has 14 residues. CDR1 is LNHDA and CDR2 is SQIVND in the germline V gene (reference sequence). The CDR3 DNA follows: TGTGCCAGTAGCTGGCGAGGGAGCAATCAGCCCCAGCATTTT. Protein: CASSWRGSNQPQHF.

The chain combines TRBV24-1 with TRBJ1-2; 9 bases align to TRBD1. V was clipped by 6 bases and J by 6 bases; unmatched bases: 1. The CDR3 totals 12 residues. The germline V gene encodes CDR1 KGHDR and CDR2 SFDVKD. The CDR3 region has the DNA TGTGCCACCAGTACAGGGGGCGATGGCTACACCTTC. As protein: CATSTGGDGYTF.

This chain joins TRBV9 and TRBJ2-1; 12 nucleotides agree with TRBD2. V lost 3 bases to trimming and J lost 6 bases; unmatched junction nucleotides: 7. Germline lookup yields CDR1 SGDLS and CDR2 YYNGEE. CDR3 size: 16 residues. CDR3 nucleotides: TGTGCCAGCAGCGGAGGAGTGGGACTAGCGGGCAATGAGCAGTTCTTC. It codes for CASSGGVGLAGNEQFF.

The chain is built from TRBV5-1 and TRBJ1-3, with 7 bases fitting TRBD1. The CDR3 length is 16 residues. CDR1 and CDR2 from the germline V gene are SGHRS and YFSETQ. V gave up 0 bases and J gave up 0 bases; unmatched junction bases: 3. CDR3 residues: CASSLGDSRSGNTIYF. The CDR3 region has the DNA TGCGCCAGCAGCTTGGGGGACAGCCGCTCTGGAAACACCATATATTTT.

This chain connects TRBV14 to TRBJ2-4; possible D gene TRBD1, 5 bases. CDR3 length equals 15 residues. V lost 4 bases to trimming and J lost 7 bases, with 17 bases between them. Germline values: CDR1 SGHDN, CDR2 FVKESK. CDR3 sequence (DNA): TGTGCCAGCAGCCCCTCGGGCGGAGCAGGGAACATTCAGTACTTC. Translating it yields CASSPSGGAGNIQYF.

The chain carries TRBV5-1 and TRBJ1-2; D unclear. V gave up 0 bases and J gave up 14 bases, with 14 bases separating them. Germline CDR1 is SGHRS and CDR2 is YFSETQ. This CDR3 is 12 amino acids long. The CDR3 DNA follows: TGCGCCAGCAGCTTGGCCACGGGTCTCCCAACCTTC. It yields the protein CASSLATGLPTF.

The genes are TRBV2 and TRBJ1-6, with 10 bases identical to TRBD1. J gave up 9 bases and V 2 bases, and 4 bases lay outside the gene matches. The germline CDR1 and CDR2 sequences are SNHLY and FYNNEI. This CDR3 is 15 amino acids long. The CDR3 DNA follows: TGTGCCAGCAGTGAATGGACAGGGGGTGGTTCACCCCTCCACTTT. Translating it yields CASSEWTGGGSPLHF.

This chain uses TRBV7-9 with TRBJ1-1; D may be TRBD1 (5 bases). The germline CDR1 and CDR2 sequences are SEHNR and FQNEAQ (reference sequence). The ends were cut back, 6 bases at V and 7 bases at J, with 24 bases in the middle. The CDR3 contains 16 residues. CDR3: CASRRTGTGVIGEAFF. DNA of the CDR3: TGTGCCAGCAGACGCACTGGGACGGGGGTTATCGGTGAAGCTTTCTTT.

The chain employs TRBV7-3 and TRBJ1-5, with 10 bases aligning to TRBD1. With V trimmed by 0 bases and J by 2 bases, 7 bases remained unmatched. The CDR3 contains 18 residues. Germline CDR1 reads SGHTA; CDR2 reads FQGTGA. DNA for the CDR3: TGTGCCAGCAGCTTAACAGGGACAGGGGTGGCGGGCAATCAGCCCCAGCATTTT. Its translation is CASSLTGTGVAGNQPQHF.

The V and J genes are TRBV11-1 and TRBJ2-1, with 7 bases aligning to TRBD2. CDR3 size: 15 residues. The V segment lost 3 bases and the J segment 2 bases; nucleotides outside the gene matches: 4. Germline lookup yields CDR1 SGHAT and CDR2 FQDESV (reference sequence). The CDR3 reads CASSFGLAAYNEQFF. The CDR3 DNA reads as TGTGCCAGCAGCTTCGGCCTAGCGGCCTACAATGAGCAGTTCTTC.

V gene TRBV10-3 combines with J gene TRBJ2-1; 14 bases are a match to TRBD2. The CDR3 is 15 residues long. The ends lost 6 bases at V and 5 bases at J; junction bases unmatched: 3. Germline V gene lookup returns CDR1 ENHRY and CDR2 SYGVKD. The CDR3 DNA sequence: TGTGCCATCAGCCGACTAGCGGGAGGGGACAATGAGCAGTTCTTC. Amino acids: CAISRLAGGDNEQFF.

The chain joins TRBV6-1 to TRBJ1-5, with TRBD1 matching 7 bases. The CDR3 covers 15 residues. Germline loops: CDR1 MNHNS, CDR2 SASEGT. With 2 bases clipped from V and 7 bases from J, the junction kept 8 bases outside the gene matches. In DNA, the CDR3 is TGTGCCAGCAGTGAAATCGAGAGGGGGCTCCAGCCCCAGCATTTT. The encoded protein is CASSEIERGLQPQHF.

The genes are TRBV6-1 and TRBJ2-1; TRBD2 might be the D (5 bases). Per germline, CDR1 MNHNS and CDR2 SASEGT. V lost 5 bases and J 4 bases, leaving 12 bases between the germline ends. The CDR3 sequence is 14 residues long. CDR3 nucleotides: TGTGCCAGCAGTTTGGAGCGGACGTACAATGAGCAGTTCTTC. Its translation is CASSLERTYNEQFF.

The chain recombines TRBV27 with TRBJ2-7; 9 nucleotides line up with TRBD1. V lost 5 bases to trimming and J lost 0 bases; unmatched junction nucleotides: 2. The CDR3 has 14 amino acids. CDR1 is MNHEY, CDR2 SMNVEV, per germline (reference sequence). As DNA, the CDR3 is TGTGCCAGCAGTAAGACAGGGGGCTCCTACGAGCAGTACTTC. Translating gives CASSKTGGSYEQYF.

CDR3 residues: CASSHIQGNTEAFF. The CDR3 DNA sequence: TGCGCCAGCAGCCACATACAGGGAAACACTGAAGCTTTCTTT. The chain combines TRBV5-1 with TRBJ1-1; perhaps TRBD1 as D (6 bases). Germline CDR1 is SGHRS and CDR2 is YFSETQ. V lost 4 bases, J lost 2 bases, and 12 bases lay in between. This CDR3 is built from 14 residues. Drawing the rest from reference TRBV5-1 and TRBJ1-1, the complete variable domain is KAGVTQTPRYLIKTRGQQVTLSCSPISGHRSVSWYQQTPGQGLQFLFEYFSETQRNKGNFPGRFSGRQFSNSRSEMNVSTLELGDSALYLCASSHIQGNTEAFFGQGTRLTVV.

The chain recombines TRBV23-1 with TRBJ2-7; a possible D gene is TRBD2 (5 bases). TRBV23-1 is flagged as an ORF with uncertain function. This CDR3 comprises 14 residues. V was trimmed by 3 bases and J by 2 bases, leaving 11 bases between them. The CDR3 coding sequence is TGCGCCAGCAGTCACCCCAGCGGACCCTACGAGCAGTACTTC. Translating gives CASSHPSGPYEQYF.

The V gene is TRBV9, the J gene TRBJ2-7; 7 bases map to TRBD2. The CDR3 extends over 15 amino acids. V gave up 0 bases and J gave up 4 bases; unmatched junction bases: 7. The V gene's germline CDR1 is SGDLS and CDR2 YYNGEE. CDR3 residues: CASSVGDYRDYEQYF. The CDR3 DNA follows: TGTGCCAGCAGCGTAGGGGACTACCGGGATTACGAGCAGTACTTC.

The rearrangement joins TRBV20-1 to TRBJ2-7; perhaps TRBD1 as D (7 bases). V gave up 3 bases and J gave up 0 bases, with 12 bases separating them. This CDR3 is 14 amino acids long. CDR1 and CDR2 (germline): DFQATT, SNEGSKA (reference sequence). The CDR3 nucleotides read TGCAGTGCTAGTCCAGGGGGGAGCTCCTACGAGCAGTACTTC. Its translation is CSASPGGSSYEQYF.

The rearrangement uses TRBV19 and TRBJ2-7; TRBD1 aligns across 8 bases. The CDR3 loop spans 13 amino acids. The trim removed 9 bases at V and 1 base at J, leaving 5 bases unmatched. Germline lookup yields CDR1 LNHDA and CDR2 SQIVND (reference sequence). The CDR3 nucleotides are TGTGCCAGCCGCGGGACAGGTTCCTACGAGCAGTACTTC. It yields the protein CASRGTGSYEQYF.

This clone turned up a few times. This chain uses TRBV9 with TRBJ1-1, with D unclear. CDR3 length equals 14 residues. V dropped 0 bases and J dropped 0 bases, with 6 bases sitting between them. Germline V gene lookup returns CDR1 SGDLS and CDR2 YYNGEE. The CDR3 DNA reads as TGTGCCAGCAGCGTAGGGCATGTGAACACTGAAGCTTTCTTT. Protein sequence: CASSVGHVNTEAFF.

V gene TRBV6-6 combines with J gene TRBJ2-7; TRBD2 matches 7 bases. This CDR3 is 16 amino acids long. The germline V gene has CDR1 MNHNY and CDR2 SVGAGI (reference sequence). The V gene end was trimmed by 0 bases and the J gene end by 1 base; junction bases not matched to a gene: 6. The CDR3 loop reads CASSYSGGLGSYEQYF. The DNA of the CDR3 is TGTGCCAGCAGTTACTCGGGGGGGTTGGGATCCTACGAGCAGTACTTC.

V is TRBV29-1 and J is TRBJ2-5; 11 bases match TRBD2. With 7 bases clipped from V and 4 bases from J, the junction kept 8 bases outside the gene matches. The CDR3 totals 14 residues. Germline-derived CDR1 and CDR2 are SQVTM and ANQGSEA. The CDR3 loop is CSAQTGTSGETQYF. The DNA for the CDR3 is TGCAGCGCCCAGACGGGGACTAGCGGAGAGACCCAGTACTTC.